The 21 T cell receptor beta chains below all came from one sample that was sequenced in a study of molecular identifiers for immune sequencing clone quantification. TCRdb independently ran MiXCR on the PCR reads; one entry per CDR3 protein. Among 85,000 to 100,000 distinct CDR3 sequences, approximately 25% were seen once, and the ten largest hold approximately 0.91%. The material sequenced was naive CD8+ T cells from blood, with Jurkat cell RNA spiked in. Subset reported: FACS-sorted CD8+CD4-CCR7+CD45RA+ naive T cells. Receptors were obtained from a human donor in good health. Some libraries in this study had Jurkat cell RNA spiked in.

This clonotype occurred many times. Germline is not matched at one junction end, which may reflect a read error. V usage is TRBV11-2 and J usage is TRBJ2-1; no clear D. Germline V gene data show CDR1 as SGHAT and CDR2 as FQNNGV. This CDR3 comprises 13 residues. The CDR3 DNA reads TGTGCCAGCAGCTTATGGTCACTATCGAGCTTTGTCTTC. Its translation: CASSLWSLSSFVF.

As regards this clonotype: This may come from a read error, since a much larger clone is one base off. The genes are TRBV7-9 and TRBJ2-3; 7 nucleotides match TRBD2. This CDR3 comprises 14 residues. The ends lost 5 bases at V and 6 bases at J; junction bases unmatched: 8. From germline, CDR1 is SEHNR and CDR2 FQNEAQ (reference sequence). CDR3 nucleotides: TGTGCCAGCAGCCCCCCAGCGGGAAAGGATACGCAGTATTTT. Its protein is CASSPPAGKDTQYF.

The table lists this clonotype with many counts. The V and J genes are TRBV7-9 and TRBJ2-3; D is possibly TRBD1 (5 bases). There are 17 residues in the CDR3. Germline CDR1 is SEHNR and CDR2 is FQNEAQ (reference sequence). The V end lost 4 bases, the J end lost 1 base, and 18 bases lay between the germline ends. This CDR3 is CASSSTTDGQRTDTQYF. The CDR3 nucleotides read TGTGCCAGCAGCTCAACAACCGACGGACAACGCACAGATACGCAGTATTTT.

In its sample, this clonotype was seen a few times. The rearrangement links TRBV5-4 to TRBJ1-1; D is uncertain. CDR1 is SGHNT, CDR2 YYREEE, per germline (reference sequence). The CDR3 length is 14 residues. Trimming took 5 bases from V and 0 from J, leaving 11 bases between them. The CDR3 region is CASRPTGMNTEAFF. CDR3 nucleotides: TGTGCCAGCAGGCCAACGGGTATGAACACTGAAGCTTTCTTT. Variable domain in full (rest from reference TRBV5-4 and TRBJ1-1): ETGVTQSPTHLIKTRGQQVTLRCSSQSGHNTVSWYQQALGQGPQFIFQYYREEENGRGNFPPRFSGLQFPNYSSELNVNALELDDSALYLCASRPTGMNTEAFFGQGTRLTVV.

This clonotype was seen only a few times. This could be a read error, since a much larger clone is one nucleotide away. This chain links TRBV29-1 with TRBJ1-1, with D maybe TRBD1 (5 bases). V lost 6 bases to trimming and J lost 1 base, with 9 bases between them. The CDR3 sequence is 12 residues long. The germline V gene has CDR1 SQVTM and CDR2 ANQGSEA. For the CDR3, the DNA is TGCAGCGTGGGGCCTCCGAACACTGAAGCTTTCTTT. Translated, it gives CSVGPPNTEAFF.

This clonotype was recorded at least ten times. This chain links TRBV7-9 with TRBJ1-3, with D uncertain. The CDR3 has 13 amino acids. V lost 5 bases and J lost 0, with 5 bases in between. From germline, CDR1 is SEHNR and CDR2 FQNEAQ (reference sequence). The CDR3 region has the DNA TGTGCCAGCAGCAGGACCTCTGGAAACACCATATATTTT. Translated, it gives CASSRTSGNTIYF.

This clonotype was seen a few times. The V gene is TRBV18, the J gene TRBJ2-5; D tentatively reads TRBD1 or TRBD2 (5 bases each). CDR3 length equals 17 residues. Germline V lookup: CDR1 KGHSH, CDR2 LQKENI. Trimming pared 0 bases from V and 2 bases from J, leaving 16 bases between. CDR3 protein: CASSPPSGPVEQETQYF. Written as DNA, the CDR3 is TGTGCCAGCTCACCACCGTCGGGACCCGTTGAACAAGAGACCCAGTACTTC.

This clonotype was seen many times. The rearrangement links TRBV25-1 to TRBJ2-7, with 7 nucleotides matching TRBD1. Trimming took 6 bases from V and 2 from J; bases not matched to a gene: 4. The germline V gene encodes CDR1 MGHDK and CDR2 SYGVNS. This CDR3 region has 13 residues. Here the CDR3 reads CASRDTGAYEQYF. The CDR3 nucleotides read TGTGCCAGCAGAGACACAGGGGCCTACGAGCAGTACTTC.

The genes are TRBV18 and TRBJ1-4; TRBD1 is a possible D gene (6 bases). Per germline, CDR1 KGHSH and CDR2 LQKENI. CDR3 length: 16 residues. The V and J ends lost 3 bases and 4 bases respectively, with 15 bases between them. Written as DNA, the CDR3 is TGTGCCAGCTCACCCGATAACAGGGAAATTAATGAAAAACTGTTTTTT. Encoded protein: CASSPDNREINEKLFF.

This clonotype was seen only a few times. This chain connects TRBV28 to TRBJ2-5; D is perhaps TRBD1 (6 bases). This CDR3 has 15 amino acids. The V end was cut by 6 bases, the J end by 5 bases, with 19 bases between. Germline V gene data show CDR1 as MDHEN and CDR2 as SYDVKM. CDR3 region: CASSSRPGVEETQYF. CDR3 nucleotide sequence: TGTGCCAGCAGCTCTCGGCCAGGGGTGGAGGAGACCCAGTACTTC.

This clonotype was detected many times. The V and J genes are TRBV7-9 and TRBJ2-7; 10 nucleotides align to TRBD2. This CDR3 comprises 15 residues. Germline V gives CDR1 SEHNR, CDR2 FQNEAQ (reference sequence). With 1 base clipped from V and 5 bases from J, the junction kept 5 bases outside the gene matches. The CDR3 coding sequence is TGTGCCAGCAGCTTAGTGCTAGCGGGAGAAGACGAGCAGTACTTC. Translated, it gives CASSLVLAGEDEQYF.

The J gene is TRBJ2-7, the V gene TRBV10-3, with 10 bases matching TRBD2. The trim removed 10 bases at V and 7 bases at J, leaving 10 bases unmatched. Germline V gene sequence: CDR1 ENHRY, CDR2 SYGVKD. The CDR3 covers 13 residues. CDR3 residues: CASQREGLWEQYF. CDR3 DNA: TGTGCCAGCCAGCGGGAGGGCCTATGGGAGCAGTACTTC.

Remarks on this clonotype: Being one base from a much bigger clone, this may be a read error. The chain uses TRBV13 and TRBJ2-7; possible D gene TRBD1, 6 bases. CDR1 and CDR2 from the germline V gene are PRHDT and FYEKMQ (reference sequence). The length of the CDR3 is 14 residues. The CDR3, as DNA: TGTACCAGCAGCCCGGAACAGGGCTCCTACGAGCAGTACTTC. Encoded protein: CTSSPEQGSYEQYF.

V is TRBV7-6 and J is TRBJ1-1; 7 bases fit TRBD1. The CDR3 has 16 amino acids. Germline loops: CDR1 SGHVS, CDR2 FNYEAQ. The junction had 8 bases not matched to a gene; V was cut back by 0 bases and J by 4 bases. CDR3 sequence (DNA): TGTGCCAGCAGCTTAGCGGGACAGCTTAGCGTCACTGAAGCTTTCTTT. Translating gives CASSLAGQLSVTEAFF.

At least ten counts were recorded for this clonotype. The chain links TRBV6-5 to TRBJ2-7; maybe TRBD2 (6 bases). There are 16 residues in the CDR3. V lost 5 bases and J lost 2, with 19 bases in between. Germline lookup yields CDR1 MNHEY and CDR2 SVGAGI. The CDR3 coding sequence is TGTGCCAGCAGTAACACCTTTGCCGGGAGCACCTACGAGCAGTACTTC. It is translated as CASSNTFAGSTYEQYF.

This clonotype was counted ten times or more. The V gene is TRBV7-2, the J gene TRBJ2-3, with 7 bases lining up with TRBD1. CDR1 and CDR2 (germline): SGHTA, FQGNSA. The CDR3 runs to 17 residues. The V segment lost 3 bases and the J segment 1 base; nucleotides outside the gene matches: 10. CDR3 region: CASSFPNRGLGTDTQYF. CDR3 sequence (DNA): TGTGCCAGCAGCTTTCCTAACAGGGGCTTGGGCACAGATACGCAGTATTTT.

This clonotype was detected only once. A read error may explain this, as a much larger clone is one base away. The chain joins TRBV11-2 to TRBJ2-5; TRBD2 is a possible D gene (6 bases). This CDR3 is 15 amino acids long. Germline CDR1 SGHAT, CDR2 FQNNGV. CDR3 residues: CASSFGTHNQETKYF. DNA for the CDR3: TGTGCCAGCAGCTTCGGGACTCACAACCAAGAGACCAAGTACTTC.

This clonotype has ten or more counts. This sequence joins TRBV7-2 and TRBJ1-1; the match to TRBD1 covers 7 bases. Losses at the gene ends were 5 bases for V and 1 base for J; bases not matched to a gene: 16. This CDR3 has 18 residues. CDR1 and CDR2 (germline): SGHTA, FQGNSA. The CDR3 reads CASSPTRTGIMKNTEAFF. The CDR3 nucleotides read TGTGCCAGCAGCCCGACGAGGACAGGTATCATGAAGAACACTGAAGCTTTCTTT.

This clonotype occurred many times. This CDR3 reads CASSSWSTGNAETQYF. CDR3 bases: TGTGCCAGCAGTAGCTGGTCGACAGGGAATGCGGAGACCCAGTACTTC. The chain carries TRBV6-6 and TRBJ2-5; 7 positions agree with TRBD1. This CDR3 spans 16 amino acids. In germline, CDR1 is MNHNY, CDR2 SVGAGI (reference sequence). Trimming took 5 bases from V and 5 from J; bases not matched to a gene: 14.

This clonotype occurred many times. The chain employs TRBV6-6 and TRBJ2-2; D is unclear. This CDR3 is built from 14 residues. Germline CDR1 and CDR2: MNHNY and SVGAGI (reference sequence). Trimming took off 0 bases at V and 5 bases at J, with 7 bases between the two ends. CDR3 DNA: TGTGCCAGCAGTTACTCGCGCGATACCGGGGAGCTGTTTTTT. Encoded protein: CASSYSRDTGELFF.

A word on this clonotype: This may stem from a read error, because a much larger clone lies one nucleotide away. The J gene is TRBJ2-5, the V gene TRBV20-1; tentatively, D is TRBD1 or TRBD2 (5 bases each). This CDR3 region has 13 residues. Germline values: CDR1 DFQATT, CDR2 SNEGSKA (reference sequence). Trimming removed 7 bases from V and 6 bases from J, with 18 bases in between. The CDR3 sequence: CSVGPRDLQTQYF. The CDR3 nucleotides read TGCAGTGTAGGACCCCGGGACCTTCAGACCCAGTACTTC.